The 17 T cell receptor beta chains given below trace back to one sample, sequenced in a study of PD-L1 blockade in urothelial cancer. Data came from immunoSEQ multiplex PCR; TCRdb stores just in-frame clones and leaves some out. This sample carries about 800 clones, approximately 35% of them seen once, and the ten largest clones take around 11%. The material sequenced was tumor tissue, taken before atezolizumab (anti-PD-L1) treatment. These TCRs come from a man aged 45 to 65 with urothelial cancer.

The genes are TRBV9 and TRBJ2-5; 8 nucleotides agree with TRBD1. From germline, CDR1 is SGDLS and CDR2 YYNGEE. The V gene end was trimmed by 0 bases and the J gene end by 4 bases; junction bases not matched to a gene: 5. CDR3 length: 15 residues. The CDR3 region has the DNA TGTGCCAGCAGCGTAGCTCTAGACAGGGGAGAGACCCAGTACTTC. Residues: CASSVALDRGETQYF.

This clone turned up a few times. V usage is TRBV9 and J usage is TRBJ2-3, with 8 positions matching TRBD2. The CDR3 sequence is 14 residues long. CDR1 is SGDLS and CDR2 is YYNGEE in the germline V gene. J was trimmed by 3 bases and V by 5 bases; bases with no gene match: 5. The CDR3 spells CASRGLGATDTQYF. The DNA for the CDR3 is TGTGCCAGCAGGGGACTAGGAGCAACAGATACGCAGTATTTT.

This chain uses TRBV19 with TRBJ1-1, with D possibly TRBD1 on 5 matching bases. CDR3 length: 13 residues. V lost 6 bases and J 6 bases, leaving 14 bases between the germline ends. The V gene's germline CDR1 is LNHDA and CDR2 SQIVND (reference sequence). The DNA for the CDR3 is TGTGCCAGTAGCTCCAGGGTGAGGCCTGAAGCTTTCTTT. It encodes CASSSRVRPEAFF.

Only a few counts were recorded for this clone. J is TRBJ1-2 and V is TRBV19; TRBD1 matches at 8 bases. The germline V gene has CDR1 LNHDA and CDR2 SQIVND (reference sequence). Trimming removed 7 bases from V and 6 bases from J; junction bases left unmatched: 10. This CDR3 has 14 residues. The CDR3 nucleotides read TGTGCCAGTAAGACGACAGGGGACCTCCATGGCTACACCTTC. Protein product: CASKTTGDLHGYTF.

As for this clone: Its ends do not fully match the called genes, so a read error is possible. The rearrangement uses TRBV6-8 and TRBJ1-1; D is ambiguous. The CDR3 totals 13 residues. The germline gives CDR1 MNHGY, CDR2 SAAAGT. The CDR3 region has the DNA TGTGCCATCAGTGTCCTGCTGGACACTGAAGCTTTCTTT. Its protein is CAISVLLDTEAFF.

The gene calls are TRBV9 and TRBJ2-2; tentatively, D is TRBD1 or TRBD2 (5 bases each). Between the trimmed V and J ends, which lost 0 bases and 10 bases, there was a span of 13 bases. This CDR3 has 14 residues. CDR1 SGDLS and CDR2 YYNGEE come from the germline V gene. For the CDR3, the DNA is TGTGCCAGCAGCGTAGCGGCAGGGACGGAGGAGCTGTTTTTT. Its protein product is CASSVAAGTEELFF.

V gene TRBV19 combines with J gene TRBJ1-5; D call uncertain. V lost 5 bases, J lost 4 bases, and 6 bases lay in between. This CDR3 has 12 amino acids. Germline V lookup: CDR1 LNHDA, CDR2 SQIVND (reference sequence). DNA of the CDR3: TGTGCCAGTAGTGTACGGAATCAGCCCCAGCATTTT. This translates into CASSVRNQPQHF.

This clone was seen more than once but under ten times. The chain joins TRBV6-8 to TRBJ1-2; 7 nucleotides agree with TRBD1. V was clipped by 4 bases and J by 7 bases; unmatched bases: 3. Looked up from germline, CDR1 is MNHGY and CDR2 is SAAAGT. The CDR3 runs to 12 residues. The CDR3 spells CASSLTGSGYTF. The DNA of the CDR3 is TGTGCCAGCAGTTTGACAGGGTCTGGCTACACCTTC.

The V call is TRBV4-1, the J call TRBJ1-6; 7 bases line up with TRBD1. The germline V gene has CDR1 MGHRA and CDR2 YSYEKL. This CDR3 has 18 residues. V shed 4 bases, J shed 7 bases, and the junction held 16 bases outside the gene matches. CDR3 sequence (DNA): TGCGCCAGCAGCCGCAATCTGCAGGGGGACGGAGGGAATTCACCCCTCCACTTT. Protein sequence: CASSRNLQGDGGNSPLHF.

There are a few counts of this clone. J is TRBJ2-2 and V is TRBV15; D unresolved. Looked up from germline, CDR1 is LNHNV and CDR2 is YYDKDF (reference sequence). The CDR3 has 14 amino acids. Trimming took off 8 bases at V and 0 bases at J, with 10 bases between the two ends. The DNA for the CDR3 is TGTGCCACCGAGAGCCAGGCGAACACCGGGGAGCTGTTTTTT. This translates into CATESQANTGELFF.

V gene TRBV15 combines with J gene TRBJ2-2, with D unclear. The length of the CDR3 is 15 residues. Per the germline V gene, CDR1 is LNHNV and CDR2 is YYDKDF (reference sequence). Between the trimmed V and J ends, which lost 2 bases and 1 base, there was a span of 8 bases. The CDR3 DNA reads TGTGCCACCAGCAGAAAGGGCCAGAACACCGGGGAGCTGTTTTTT. Translating gives CATSRKGQNTGELFF.

The CDR3 loop is CSVESQYSNTEAFF. The CDR3 DNA reads as TGCAGCGTTGAGTCCCAGTACTCGAACACTGAAGCTTTCTTT. This chain joins TRBV29-1 and TRBJ1-1; D is uncertain. The CDR3 totals 14 residues. V dropped 3 bases and J dropped 1 base, with 12 bases sitting between them. In germline, CDR1 is SQVTM, CDR2 ANQGSEA.

This clone was counted between two and nine times. The chain combines TRBV6-8 with TRBJ2-6; 7 nucleotides align to TRBD1. CDR3 length equals 17 residues. Trimming at V came to 2 bases and at J to 0 bases, leaving 4 bases not matched to a gene. Looked up from germline, CDR1 is MNHGY and CDR2 is SAAAGT. The CDR3 loop is CASSYTGVVSGANVLTF. The DNA of the CDR3 is TGTGCCAGCAGTTACACAGGGGTGGTCTCTGGGGCCAACGTCCTGACTTTC.

This clone occurred a few times. This CDR3 is CASSTGTSGPEQYV. CDR3 DNA sequence: TGTGCCAGCAGTACCGGGACTAGCGGGCCCGAGCAGTACGTC. The rearrangement uses TRBV6-8 and TRBJ2-7; 12 positions agree with TRBD2. V lost 5 bases to trimming and J lost 6 bases; unmatched junction nucleotides: 5. CDR1 is MNHGY, CDR2 SAAAGT, per germline. There are 14 residues in the CDR3.

CDR3 sequence reads: CSVEGRHSNTGELFF. Written as DNA, the CDR3 is TGCAGCGTTGAAGGTAGACACTCGAACACCGGGGAGCTGTTTTTT. The chain recombines TRBV29-1 with TRBJ2-2; no firm D call. The CDR3 sequence is 15 residues long. Germline loops: CDR1 SQVTM, CDR2 ANQGSEA. The V gene lost 1 base and the J gene lost 0 bases, with 9 bases spanning the gap.

The V gene is TRBV19, the J gene TRBJ2-3, with 8 bases lining up with TRBD2. Germline V lookup: CDR1 LNHDA, CDR2 SQIVND (reference sequence). CDR3 length: 13 amino acids. V lost 5 bases and J lost 6; bases outside the gene matches: 4. This CDR3 is CASSLGLADTQYF. The CDR3 region has the DNA TGTGCCAGTAGTTTAGGACTAGCTGATACGCAGTATTTT.

The CDR3 DNA reads TGTGCCAGCTCACCACCGGGGGGGCTGGAGGGAGAGACCCAGTACTTC. It encodes CASSPPGGLEGETQYF. The chain employs TRBV18 and TRBJ2-5; the D gene is possibly TRBD2 (7 bases). This CDR3 region has 16 residues. Germline V gives CDR1 KGHSH, CDR2 LQKENI. The germline V and J ends were trimmed by 0 bases and 4 bases, with 15 bases remaining between them. The variable domain in full, with the rest retrieved from reference TRBV18 and TRBJ2-5, is NAGVMQNPRHLVRRRGQEARLRCSPMKGHSHVYWYRQLPEEGLKFMVYLQKENIIDESGMPKERFSAEFPKEGPSILRIQQVVRGDSAAYFCASSPPGGLEGETQYFGPGTRLLVL.